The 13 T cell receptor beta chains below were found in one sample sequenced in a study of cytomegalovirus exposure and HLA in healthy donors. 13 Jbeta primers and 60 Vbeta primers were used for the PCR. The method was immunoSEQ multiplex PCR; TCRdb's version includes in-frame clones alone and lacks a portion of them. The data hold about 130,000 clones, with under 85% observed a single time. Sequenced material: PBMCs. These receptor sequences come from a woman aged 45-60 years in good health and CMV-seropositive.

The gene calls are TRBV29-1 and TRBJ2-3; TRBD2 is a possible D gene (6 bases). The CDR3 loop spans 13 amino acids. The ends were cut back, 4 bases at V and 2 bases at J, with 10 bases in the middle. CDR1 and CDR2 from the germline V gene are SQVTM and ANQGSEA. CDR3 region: CSVVSGYTDTQYF. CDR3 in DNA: TGCAGCGTTGTTAGCGGATACACAGATACGCAGTATTTT.

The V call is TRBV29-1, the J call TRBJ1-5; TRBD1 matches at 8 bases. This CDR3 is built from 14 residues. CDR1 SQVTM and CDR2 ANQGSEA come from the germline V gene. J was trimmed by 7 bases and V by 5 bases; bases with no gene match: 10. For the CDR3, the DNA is TGCAGCGTTTCCGAACAGGGGGTGGGCCAGCCCCAGCATTTT. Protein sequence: CSVSEQGVGQPQHF. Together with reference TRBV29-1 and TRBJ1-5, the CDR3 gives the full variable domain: SAVISQKPSRDICQRGTSLTIQCQVDSQVTMMFWYRQQPGQSLTLIATANQGSEATYESGFVIDKFPISRPNLTFSTLTVSNMSPEDSSIYLCSVSEQGVGQPQHFGDGTRLSIL.

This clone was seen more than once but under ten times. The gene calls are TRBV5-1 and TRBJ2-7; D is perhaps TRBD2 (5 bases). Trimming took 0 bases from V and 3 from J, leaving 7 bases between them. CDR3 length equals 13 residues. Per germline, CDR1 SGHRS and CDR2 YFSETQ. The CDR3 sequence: CASSLAEGYEQYF. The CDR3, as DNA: TGCGCCAGCAGCTTGGCCGAGGGCTACGAGCAGTACTTC.

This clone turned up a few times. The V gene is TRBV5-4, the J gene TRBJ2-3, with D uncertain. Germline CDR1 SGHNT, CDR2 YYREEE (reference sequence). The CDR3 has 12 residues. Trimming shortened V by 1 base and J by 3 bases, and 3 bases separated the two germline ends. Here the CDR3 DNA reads TGTGCCAGCAGCTTGCAGACAGATACGCAGTATTTT. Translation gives CASSLQTDTQYF.

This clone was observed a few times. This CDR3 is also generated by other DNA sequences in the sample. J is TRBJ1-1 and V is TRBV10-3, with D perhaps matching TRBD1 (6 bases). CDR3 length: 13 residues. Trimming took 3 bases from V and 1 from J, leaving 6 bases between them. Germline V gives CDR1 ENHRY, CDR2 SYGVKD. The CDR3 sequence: CAISDRGNTEAFF. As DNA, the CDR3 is TGTGCCATCAGTGACAGGGGGAACACTGAAGCTTTCTTT.

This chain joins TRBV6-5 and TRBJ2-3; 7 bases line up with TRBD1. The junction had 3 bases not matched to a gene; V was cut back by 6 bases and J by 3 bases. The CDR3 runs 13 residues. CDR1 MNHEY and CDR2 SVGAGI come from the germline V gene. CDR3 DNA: TGTGCCAGCAGGCCGGGACAGACAGATACGCAGTATTTT. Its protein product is CASRPGQTDTQYF.

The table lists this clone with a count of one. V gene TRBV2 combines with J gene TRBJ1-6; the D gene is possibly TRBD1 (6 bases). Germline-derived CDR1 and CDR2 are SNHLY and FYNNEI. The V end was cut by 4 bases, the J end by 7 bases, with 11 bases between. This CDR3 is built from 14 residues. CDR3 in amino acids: CASSGGQYNSPLHF. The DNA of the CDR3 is TGTGCCAGCAGTGGGGGACAATACAATTCACCCCTCCACTTT.

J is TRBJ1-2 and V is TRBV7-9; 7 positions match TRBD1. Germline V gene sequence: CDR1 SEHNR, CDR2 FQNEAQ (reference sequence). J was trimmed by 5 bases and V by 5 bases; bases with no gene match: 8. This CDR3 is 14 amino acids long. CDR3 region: CASSLGGLRYGYTF. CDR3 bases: TGTGCCAGCAGCCTAGGGGGCCTCCGATATGGCTACACCTTC.

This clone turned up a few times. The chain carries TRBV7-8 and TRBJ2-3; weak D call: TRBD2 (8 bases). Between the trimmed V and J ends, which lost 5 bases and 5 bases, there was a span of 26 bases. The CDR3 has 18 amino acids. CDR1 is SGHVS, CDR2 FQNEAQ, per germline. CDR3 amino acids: CASSIRRGRSGGRDTQYF. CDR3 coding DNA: TGTGCCAGCAGCATTCGGAGGGGGCGGTCGGGGGGGCGAGATACGCAGTATTTT. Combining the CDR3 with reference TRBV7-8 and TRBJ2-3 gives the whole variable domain GAGVSQSPRYKVAKRGQDVALRCDPISGHVSLFWYQQALGQGPEFLTYFQNEAQLDKSGLPSDRFFAERPEGSVSTLKIQRTQQEDSAVYLCASSIRRGRSGGRDTQYFGPGTRLTVL.

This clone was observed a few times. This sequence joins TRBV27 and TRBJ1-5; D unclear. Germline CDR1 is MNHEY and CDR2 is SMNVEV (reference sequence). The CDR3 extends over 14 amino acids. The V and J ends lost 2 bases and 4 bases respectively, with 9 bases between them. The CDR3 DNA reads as TGTGCCAGCAGTTTAAGGTCGCGGAATCAGCCCCAGCATTTT. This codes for CASSLRSRNQPQHF.

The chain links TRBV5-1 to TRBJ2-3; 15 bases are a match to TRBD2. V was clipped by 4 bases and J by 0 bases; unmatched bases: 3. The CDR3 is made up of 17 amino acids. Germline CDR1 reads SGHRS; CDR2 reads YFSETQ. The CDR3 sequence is CASSPGTSGGSTDTQYF. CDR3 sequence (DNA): TGCGCCAGCAGCCCCGGGACTAGCGGGGGGAGCACAGATACGCAGTATTTT.

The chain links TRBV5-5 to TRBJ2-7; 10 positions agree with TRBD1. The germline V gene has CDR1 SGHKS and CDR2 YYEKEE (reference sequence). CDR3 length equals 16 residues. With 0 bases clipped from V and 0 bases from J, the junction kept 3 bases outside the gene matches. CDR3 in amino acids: CASSLGQGASSYEQYF. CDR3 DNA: TGTGCCAGCAGCTTGGGACAGGGGGCTTCCTCCTACGAGCAGTACTTC. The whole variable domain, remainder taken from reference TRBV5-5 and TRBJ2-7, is DAGVTQSPTHLIKTRGQQVTLRCSPISGHKSVSWYQQVLGQGPQFIFQYYEKEERGRGNFPDRFSARQFPNYSSELNVNALLLGDSALYLCASSLGQGASSYEQYFGPGTRLTVT.

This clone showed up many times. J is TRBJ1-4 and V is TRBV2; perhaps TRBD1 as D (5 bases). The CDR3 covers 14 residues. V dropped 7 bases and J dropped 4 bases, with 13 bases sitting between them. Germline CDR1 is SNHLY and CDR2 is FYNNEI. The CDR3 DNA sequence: TGTGCCAGCATGATGGGGCAGGTTAATGAAAAACTGTTTTTT. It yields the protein CASMMGQVNEKLFF.